Listed here are 31 T cell receptor beta chains from one sample, sequenced in a study of vaccination and CD4 T cells after COVID-19. The treatment denotes: roughly 11-day PBMC culture with coronavirus spike peptide pools or control peptides (ViraFEST assay). Cultured CD4+ T-cell DNA underwent Oncomine TCR Beta short-read sequencing. TCRdb fed the PCR reads into MiXCR, producing one record per CDR3 protein. The sample yields around 19,000 distinct CDR3 sequences, 60% seen once. These TCRs are of unknown antigen specificity. Sequencing used CD4+ T cells from blood, cultured in vitro. The receptors shown here come from a human donor who had recovered from COVID-19.

The chain couples TRBV5-4 to TRBJ1-1; D remains ambiguous. CDR1 and CDR2 (germline): SGHNT, YYREEE (reference sequence). The CDR3 has 14 amino acids. The V end was cut by 1 base, the J end by 1 base, with 8 bases between. Here the CDR3 DNA reads TGTGCCAGCAGCTTGCAAAACAGGAACACTGAAGCTTTCTTT. Translating it yields CASSLQNRNTEAFF. The full variable domain, completed using reference TRBV5-4 and TRBJ1-1, is ETGVTQSPTHLIKTRGQQVTLRCSSQSGHNTVSWYQQALGQGPQFIFQYYREEENGRGNFPPRFSGLQFPNYSSELNVNALELDDSALYLCASSLQNRNTEAFFGQGTRLTVV.

The chain employs TRBV18 and TRBJ2-5; no reliable D call. Germline V gene data show CDR1 as KGHSH and CDR2 as LQKENI. This CDR3 contains 14 residues. V gave up 6 bases and J gave up 4 bases, with 15 bases separating them. This CDR3 reads CASSRIYFRETQYF. The CDR3 nucleotides are TGTGCCAGCTCGCGCATCTATTTTAGAGAGACCCAGTACTTC.

This chain uses TRBV6-5 with TRBJ2-3; D is unclear. Germline CDR1 reads MNHEY; CDR2 reads SVGAGI. The CDR3 length is 14 residues. V dropped 3 bases and J dropped 3 bases, with 10 bases sitting between them. CDR3 in amino acids: CASSYSLGTDTQYF. CDR3 DNA sequence: TGTGCCAGCAGTTATTCCTTAGGAACAGATACGCAGTATTTT.

This CDR3 reads CASSGGQVDNSPLHF. The CDR3 bases are TGTGCCAGCAGCGGGGGACAGGTGGATAATTCACCCCTCCACTTT. The gene calls are TRBV9 and TRBJ1-6; 8 nucleotides align to TRBD1. Per germline, CDR1 SGDLS and CDR2 YYNGEE. CDR3 size: 15 residues. V lost 3 bases, J lost 5 bases, and 4 bases stayed unmatched.

This chain joins TRBV19 and TRBJ1-6; TRBD1 aligns across 7 bases. In germline, CDR1 is LNHDA, CDR2 SQIVND (reference sequence). The length of the CDR3 is 15 residues. Trimming cost V 8 bases and J 6 bases; bases outside gene matches: 10. In nucleotides, the CDR3 is TGTGCCAGTCTGTCACTGGGACAGCCTAATTCACCCCTCCACTTT. Its protein product is CASLSLGQPNSPLHF.

The CDR3 DNA follows: TGCAGTGCTAGAGACACTAGCGGGGTTGAGCAGTTCTTC. This translates into CSARDTSGVEQFF. V and J are TRBV20-1 and TRBJ2-1; 10 bases align to TRBD2. This CDR3 comprises 13 residues. The germline gives CDR1 DFQATT, CDR2 SNEGSKA (reference sequence). The V and J ends lost 0 bases and 9 bases, in that order; junction bases with no gene match: 2.

The chain carries TRBV6-5 and TRBJ2-3; 9 bases are a match to TRBD2. The germline V gene encodes CDR1 MNHEY and CDR2 SVGAGI. This CDR3 comprises 18 residues. The junction had 13 bases not matched to a gene; V was cut back by 1 base and J by 5 bases. In DNA, the CDR3 is TGTGCCAGCAGTTACTTGGCTAGCGGGGTCCGGCGGGGAGATACGCAGTATTTT. This sequence encodes CASSYLASGVRRGDTQYF.

The V call is TRBV7-2, the J call TRBJ1-6; D might be TRBD1 (5 bases). V lost 4 bases and J 10 bases, leaving 14 bases between the germline ends. CDR1 SGHTA and CDR2 FQGNSA come from the germline V gene. The CDR3 contains 14 residues. CDR3 bases: TGTGCCAGCAGCTGGGGCGCGTTGGGGTCACCCCTCCACTTT. Translated, it gives CASSWGALGSPLHF.

This clonotype was counted between two and nine times. This chain links TRBV28 with TRBJ1-5; TRBD1 is a possible D gene (6 bases). The germline CDR1 and CDR2 sequences are MDHEN and SYDVKM. The CDR3 runs to 16 residues. V dropped 6 bases and J dropped 6 bases, with 21 bases sitting between them. In DNA form, the CDR3 reads TGTGCCAGCAGACCACTGGGTGAGGGGGTTAGTCAGCCCCAGCATTTT. Protein product: CASRPLGEGVSQPQHF.

There are a few counts of this clonotype. The chain joins TRBV2 to TRBJ2-2; 9 bases fit TRBD1. Trimming at V came to 4 bases and at J to 6 bases, leaving 6 bases not matched to a gene. The length of the CDR3 is 15 residues. Germline assignment: CDR1 SNHLY and CDR2 FYNNEI. The DNA for the CDR3 is TGTGCCAGCAGTGGGGACAGGGCGGGTTCCGGGGAGCTGTTTTTT. This encodes CASSGDRAGSGELFF.

In regard to this clonotype: A read error may account for a junction end that differs from germline. The V gene is TRBV7-6, the J gene TRBJ2-3; a possible D gene is TRBD1 (6 bases). CDR3 length: 15 amino acids. CDR1 is SGHVS and CDR2 is FNYEAQ in the germline V gene. In DNA, the CDR3 is TGTGCTAGCAGCCGCGGACAGAGGAGCACAGATACGCAGTATTTT. This codes for CASSRGQRSTDTQYF.

The chain links TRBV6-2 or TRBV6-3 to TRBJ2-1; D gene uncertain. CDR3 size: 15 residues. V was shortened by 6 bases and J by 2 bases, with 14 bases between the two germline ends. Per the germline V gene, CDR1 is MNHEY and CDR2 is SVGEGT. This CDR3 is CASSPAVQAYNEQFF. CDR3 in DNA: TGTGCCAGCAGCCCCGCGGTCCAAGCCTACAATGAGCAGTTCTTC.

The V gene is TRBV19, the J gene TRBJ1-4; D is uncertain. The V and J ends lost 4 bases and 8 bases respectively, with 17 bases between them. CDR1 is LNHDA, CDR2 SQIVND, per germline (reference sequence). The length of the CDR3 is 15 residues. Here the CDR3 reads CASSTPTDYSEKLFF. DNA for the CDR3: TGTGCCAGTAGTACCCCAACGGACTATTCCGAAAAACTGTTTTTT. Variable domain in full (rest from reference TRBV19 and TRBJ1-4): DGGITQSPKYLFRKEGQNVTLSCEQNLNHDAMYWYRQDPGQGLRLIYYSQIVNDFQKGDIAEGYSVSREKKESFPLTVTSAQKNPTAFYLCASSTPTDYSEKLFFGSGTQLSVL.

This CDR3 reads CASSESGLGETQYF. CDR3 DNA: TGTGCCAGCAGTGAATCAGGTCTTGGAGAGACCCAGTACTTC. The V call is TRBV2, the J call TRBJ2-5; D is unresolved. With 2 bases removed from V and 4 bases from J, the gap between germline ends came to 11 bases. The CDR3 consists of 14 residues. Germline V gives CDR1 SNHLY, CDR2 FYNNEI.

V gene TRBV11-2 combines with J gene TRBJ2-3, with D perhaps matching TRBD1 (6 bases). V lost 1 base and J lost 14, with 19 bases in between. CDR1 is SGHAT and CDR2 is FQNNGV in the germline V gene. The CDR3 consists of 14 residues. The CDR3 spells CASSLALDRYTRYF. In DNA form, the CDR3 reads TGTGCCAGCAGCTTAGCCCTGGACAGATATACGAGGTATTTT.

The CDR3 DNA follows: TGTGCCAGCAGCCCAGACCAAGAGACCCAGTACTTC. It yields the protein CASSPDQETQYF. V is TRBV7-2 and J is TRBJ2-5, with D hard to call. Germline V gene sequence: CDR1 SGHTA, CDR2 FQGNSA. The CDR3 length is 12 residues. Trimming took off 5 bases at V and 0 bases at J, with 4 bases between the two ends.

This clonotype has more than one count but fewer than ten. The rearrangement links TRBV20-1 to TRBJ1-6; D may be TRBD1 (5 bases). The CDR3 consists of 14 residues. CDR1 is DFQATT, CDR2 SNEGSKA, per germline (reference sequence). Trimming cost V 0 bases and J 7 bases, with 10 bases left between them. The CDR3 region is CSARDPTANSPLHF. The CDR3 nucleotides are TGCAGTGCTAGAGATCCGACAGCCAATTCACCCCTCCACTTT.

The J gene is TRBJ1-4, the V gene TRBV20-1; 11 nucleotides line up with TRBD1. V shed 0 bases, J shed 8 bases, and the junction held 5 bases outside the gene matches. The CDR3 has 15 residues. Per germline, CDR1 DFQATT and CDR2 SNEGSKA (reference sequence). The CDR3, as DNA: TGCAGTGCTAGAGATCCGGGGACAGGGGGAGAAAAACTGTTTTTT. Amino acid sequence: CSARDPGTGGEKLFF.

The chain recombines TRBV5-5 with TRBJ2-5; 12 bases are a match to TRBD2. Germline V gene data show CDR1 as SGHKS and CDR2 as YYEKEE (reference sequence). The CDR3 spans 14 residues. Trimming took 5 bases from V and 4 from J; bases not matched to a gene: 3. CDR3 sequence: CASSETSGGETQYF. The CDR3 DNA reads as TGTGCCAGCAGTGAGACTAGCGGGGGAGAGACCCAGTACTTC.

In its sample, this clonotype was seen a few times. This rearrangement joins TRBV20-1 to TRBJ2-7; 8 positions agree with TRBD2. This CDR3 is built from 15 residues. Germline-derived CDR1 and CDR2 are DFQATT and SNEGSKA (reference sequence). V lost 3 bases to trimming and J lost 6 bases; unmatched junction nucleotides: 13. This CDR3 reads CSARTLGLASREQYF. CDR3 sequence (DNA): TGCAGTGCTAGGACGCTCGGACTAGCCTCTCGCGAGCAGTACTTC.

V and J are TRBV25-1 and TRBJ2-1, with 9 bases that match TRBD2. The CDR3 has 16 amino acids. The ends lost 3 bases at V and 0 bases at J; junction bases unmatched: 3. Germline V gene lookup returns CDR1 MGHDK and CDR2 SYGVNS. DNA of the CDR3: TGTGCCAGCAGTGATCGTAGCGGGAGCTCCTACAATGAGCAGTTCTTC. It is translated as CASSDRSGSSYNEQFF. Using reference TRBV25-1 and TRBJ2-1 for the parts outside the CDR3, the full variable domain is EADIYQTPRYLVIGTGKKITLECSQTMGHDKMYWYQQDPGMELHLIHYSYGVNSTEKGDLSSESTVSRIRTEHFPLTLESARPSHTSQYLCASSDRSGSSYNEQFFGPGTRLTVL.

This sequence joins TRBV4-3 and TRBJ2-5; 12 nucleotides agree with TRBD1. The CDR3 contains 17 residues. V lost 4 bases, J lost 0 bases, and 6 bases stayed unmatched. The V gene's germline CDR1 is LGHNA and CDR2 YSLEER. CDR3 sequence reads: CASSPGQGANNQETQYF. The CDR3 region has the DNA TGCGCCAGCAGCCCGGGACAGGGGGCAAACAACCAAGAGACCCAGTACTTC.

The chain combines TRBV6-1 with TRBJ2-1, with TRBD1 matching over 10 bases. Per the germline V gene, CDR1 is MNHNS and CDR2 is SASEGT. V trimming: 4 bases; J trimming: 4 bases; junction bases outside the gene matches: 7. The CDR3 has 16 amino acids. The CDR3 DNA reads as TGTGCCAGCAGTGCACACGGGACAGGGGCTTACAATGAGCAGTTCTTC. Its protein product is CASSAHGTGAYNEQFF.

This clonotype was observed a single time. This rearrangement joins TRBV7-3 to TRBJ2-1, with D possibly matching TRBD2 (6 bases). CDR1 and CDR2 from the germline V gene are SGHTA and FQGTGA. The CDR3 is 14 residues long. Trimming shortened V by 1 base and J by 8 bases, and 12 bases separated the two germline ends. The CDR3 DNA is TGTGCCAGCAGCTTAAGTTTAGGGGAGGATGAGCAGTTCTTC. The encoded protein is CASSLSLGEDEQFF.

The rearrangement links TRBV24-1 to TRBJ1-2, with 8 bases matching TRBD1. The ends lost 4 bases at V and 4 bases at J; junction bases unmatched: 1. Germline values: CDR1 KGHDR, CDR2 SFDVKD. The CDR3 covers 13 residues. In DNA form, the CDR3 reads TGTGCCACCAGTGAACAGGGGGTCTATGGCTACACCTTC. Translated: CATSEQGVYGYTF.

Here the CDR3 reads CSARDSTGHNYGYTF. CDR3 nucleotides: TGCAGTGCTAGAGATTCGACAGGGCATAACTATGGCTACACCTTC. The rearrangement uses TRBV20-1 and TRBJ1-2; TRBD1 matches at 7 bases. The CDR3 is made up of 15 amino acids. Unmatched junction bases numbered 5, after V lost 0 bases and J lost 1 base. The germline V gene encodes CDR1 DFQATT and CDR2 SNEGSKA (reference sequence).

The chain carries TRBV7-2 and TRBJ2-7; unclear D gene. The CDR3 is made up of 14 amino acids. Germline assignment: CDR1 SGHTA and CDR2 FQGNSA. V lost 5 bases and J lost 3, with 14 bases in between. As DNA, the CDR3 is TGTGCCAGCAGCAGCCGACAATTATACTACGAGCAGTACTTC. Encoded protein: CASSSRQLYYEQYF.

V gene TRBV6-5 combines with J gene TRBJ1-1, with D possibly TRBD1 on 6 matching bases. The CDR3 has 15 residues. V was cut by 1 base and J by 1 base, with 10 bases left in between. The germline V gene has CDR1 MNHEY and CDR2 SVGAGI. The CDR3 sequence: CASSYWGRANTEAFF. CDR3 nucleotides: TGTGCCAGCAGTTACTGGGGGCGGGCGAACACTGAAGCTTTCTTT.

CDR3 loop: CASSLQGSTDTQYF. CDR3 DNA: TGTGCCAGCAGCCTTCAGGGGAGCACAGATACGCAGTATTTT. The rearrangement links TRBV5-5 to TRBJ2-3; possible D gene TRBD1, 6 bases. This CDR3 comprises 14 residues. Trimming pared 4 bases from V and 0 bases from J, leaving 9 bases between. Germline CDR1 reads SGHKS; CDR2 reads YYEKEE (reference sequence).

DNA for the CDR3: TGTGCCAGCAGCTTGCCTCATGCAGGGGGCCTCGGTAACTATGGCTACACCTTC. It translates to CASSLPHAGGLGNYGYTF. The chain carries TRBV5-4 and TRBJ1-2; TRBD1 aligns across 8 bases. V dropped 1 base and J dropped 1; count of bases not matched to a gene: 12. The CDR3 has 18 residues. CDR1 is SGHNT and CDR2 is YYREEE in the germline V gene (reference sequence).

The chain carries TRBV24-1 and TRBJ2-2; 8 bases align to TRBD1. The length of the CDR3 is 17 residues. Germline values: CDR1 KGHDR, CDR2 SFDVKD. V lost 2 bases, J lost 4 bases, and 8 bases stayed unmatched. This chain's CDR3 is CATSDSARQGSTGELFF. In DNA, the CDR3 is TGTGCCACCAGTGATTCAGCGCGACAGGGGAGCACCGGGGAGCTGTTTTTT.